This is a list of T cell receptor beta chains from one sample in a study of tumor and adjacent non-tumor tissue in lung cancer. TCRdb fed the multiplex PCR reads into MiXCR, producing one record per CDR3 protein. The table has about 140,000 distinct CDR3 sequences, about 71% seen once. Sequenced material: lung tumor tissue. Receptors originate from a man aged 55 to 70 with small cell lung cancer. Each CDR3 is given with its conserved first and last residue. The order of the fields is D gene, V gene, clone size, J gene, CDR3 protein, CDR3 DNA. A D gene is named only where the DNA matches it firmly. Rows may omit the clone size; those that give it use once, few, many or a size class.

d_call: TRBD1; v_call: TRBV6-1; clone_size: few; j_call: TRBJ1-1; cdr3_aa: CASSVTGGGTEAFF; cdr3_nt: TGTGCCAGCAGTGTTACAGGGGGAGGCACTGAAGCTTTCTTT
d_call: NA; v_call: TRBV4-1; clone_size: NA; j_call: TRBJ2-3; cdr3_aa: CASSLRTSGDTDTQYF; cdr3_nt: TGCGCCAGCAGCCTTAGGACCTCAGGTGACACAGATACGCAGTATTTT
d_call: NA; v_call: TRBV6-6; clone_size: NA; j_call: TRBJ1-2; cdr3_aa: CASIYSAEYYGYTF; cdr3_nt: TGCGCCAGCATTTACTCGGCGGAATACTATGGCTACACCTTC
d_call: TRBD1; v_call: TRBV28; clone_size: NA; j_call: TRBJ1-5; cdr3_aa: CASSITGVNNQPQNF; cdr3_nt: TGTGCCAGCAGTATCACAGGGGTTAACAATCAGCCCCAGAATTTT
d_call: NA; v_call: TRBV20-1; clone_size: NA; j_call: TRBJ2-3; cdr3_aa: CRARDRSGNQPQYF; cdr3_nt: TGCAGAGCTAGAGATAGGTCAGGCAATCAGCCACAGTATTTT
d_call: NA; v_call: TRBV20-1; clone_size: few; j_call: TRBJ1-2; cdr3_aa: CSARAGDQEGGYTF; cdr3_nt: TGCAGTGCTAGAGCCGGGGACCAAGAAGGTGGCTACACCTTC
d_call: NA; v_call: TRBV7-9; clone_size: NA; j_call: TRBJ2-5; cdr3_aa: CASSFQGAETQYF; cdr3_nt: TGTGCCAGCAGCTTCCAGGGTGCAGAGACCCAGTACTTC
d_call: TRBD2; v_call: TRBV20-1; clone_size: NA; j_call: TRBJ2-5; cdr3_aa: CSVSTSGWETQYF; cdr3_nt: TGCAGTGTTAGTACTAGCGGTTGGGAGACCCAGTACTTC
d_call: TRBD1; v_call: TRBV12-3/TRBV12-4; clone_size: many; j_call: TRBJ1-5; cdr3_aa: CASSPGTGGISNQPQHF; cdr3_nt: TGTGCCAGCAGCCCAGGGACAGGGGGCATTAGCAATCAGCCCCAGCATTTT
d_call: TRBD1; v_call: TRBV4-1; clone_size: few; j_call: TRBJ2-2; cdr3_aa: CASSDREGTGELFF; cdr3_nt: TGCGCCAGCAGCGACAGGGAAGGGACCGGGGAGCTGTTTTTT
d_call: NA; v_call: TRBV5-5; clone_size: few; j_call: TRBJ2-7; cdr3_aa: CASSYTMAEQYF; cdr3_nt: TGTGCCAGCAGCTACACCATGGCCGAGCAGTACTTC
d_call: TRBD2; v_call: TRBV20-1; clone_size: NA; j_call: TRBJ2-3; cdr3_aa: CSASQGTSGYTQYF; cdr3_nt: TGCAGTGCTAGCCAGGGGACTAGCGGGTATACGCAGTATTTT
d_call: NA; v_call: TRBV28; clone_size: NA; j_call: TRBJ2-7; cdr3_aa: CASSLGGGHSYSKQYF; cdr3_nt: TGTGCCAGCAGTTTGGGCGGGGGACATTCCTATTCGAAGCAGTACTTC
d_call: NA; v_call: TRBV6-1; clone_size: NA; j_call: TRBJ2-4; cdr3_aa: CASSHPPMADFQYF; cdr3_nt: TGTGCCAGCAGCCACCCCCCCATGGCGGACTTTCAGTACTTC
d_call: TRBD2; v_call: TRBV4-2; clone_size: few; j_call: TRBJ2-1; cdr3_aa: CASSQESRLAGGNEQFF; cdr3_nt: TGTGCCAGCAGCCAAGAGTCACGACTAGCGGGAGGTAATGAGCAGTTCTTC
d_call: NA; v_call: TRBV6-5; clone_size: NA; j_call: TRBJ1-1; cdr3_aa: CASSYWSTGTTEAFF; cdr3_nt: TGTGCCAGCAGTTACTGGAGCACCGGAACGACTGAAGCTTTCTTT
d_call: NA; v_call: TRBV6-6; clone_size: NA; j_call: TRBJ2-3; cdr3_aa: CANSYSVGGPGSDTQYF; cdr3_nt: TGTGCTAACAGTTACTCGGTGGGAGGACCAGGGTCAGATACGCAGTATTTT
d_call: NA; v_call: TRBV5-4; clone_size: NA; j_call: TRBJ1-6; cdr3_aa: CASSPPGGLALHF; cdr3_nt: TGTGCCAGCAGCCCCCCCGGCGGTTTGGCCCTCCACTTT
d_call: TRBD2; v_call: TRBV4-2; clone_size: NA; j_call: TRBJ2-2; cdr3_aa: CTSSQGLAGGLTRELFF; cdr3_nt: TGTACCAGCAGCCAAGGACTAGCGGGAGGTTTAACCCGGGAGCTGTTTTTT
d_call: NA; v_call: TRBV7-3; clone_size: few; j_call: TRBJ2-1; cdr3_aa: CASSYQGNEQFF; cdr3_nt: TGTGCCAGCAGCTACCAGGGCAATGAGCAGTTCTTC
d_call: TRBD1; v_call: TRBV29-1; clone_size: many; j_call: TRBJ2-7; cdr3_aa: CSVEDWDSSYEQYF; cdr3_nt: TGCAGCGTTGAAGATTGGGACAGCTCCTACGAGCAGTACTTC
d_call: NA; v_call: TRBV24-1; clone_size: NA; j_call: TRBJ2-2; cdr3_aa: CATFDGNTGGPFF; cdr3_nt: TGTGCCACCTTTGACGGAAACACCGGGGGGCCGTTTTTT
d_call: TRBD2; v_call: TRBV29-1; clone_size: few; j_call: TRBJ2-1; cdr3_aa: CSGGTSGTNEQFF; cdr3_nt: TGCAGCGGCGGGACTAGCGGGACCAATGAGCAGTTCTTC
d_call: TRBD2; v_call: TRBV20-1; clone_size: once; j_call: TRBJ2-2; cdr3_aa: CSASLAGGFTGELFF; cdr3_nt: TGCAGTGCTTCACTAGCGGGAGGATTCACCGGGGAACTGTTTTTT
d_call: TRBD2; v_call: TRBV11-2; clone_size: NA; j_call: TRBJ2-1; cdr3_aa: CASSFLAGGQPEQFF; cdr3_nt: TGTGCCAGCAGCTTCCTAGCGGGAGGGCAGCCTGAGCAGTTCTTC
d_call: NA; v_call: TRBV24-1; clone_size: many; j_call: TRBJ2-7; cdr3_aa: CATSDLQLIRSYEQYF; cdr3_nt: TGTGCCACCAGTGATTTGCAGCTCATTAGATCCTACGAGCAGTACTTC
d_call: TRBD1; v_call: TRBV6-5; clone_size: many; j_call: TRBJ1-1; cdr3_aa: CASSSRGLGTEAFF; cdr3_nt: TGTGCCAGCAGTTCTAGGGGGCTGGGCACTGAAGCTTTCTTT
d_call: NA; v_call: TRBV6-1; clone_size: NA; j_call: TRBJ2-1; cdr3_aa: CAIHHTSYNEQFF; cdr3_nt: TGTGCCATCCATCATACCTCCTACAATGAGCAGTTCTTC
d_call: TRBD2; v_call: TRBV20-1; clone_size: NA; j_call: TRBJ2-3; cdr3_aa: CSASKTSGDSSTDTQYF; cdr3_nt: TGCAGTGCTAGTAAGACTAGCGGGGACTCTAGCACAGATACGCAGTATTTT
d_call: NA; v_call: TRBV7-8; clone_size: NA; j_call: TRBJ1-2; cdr3_aa: CASSRETNRSPANYGYTF; cdr3_nt: TGTGCCAGCAGCCGGGAGACAAACAGGAGTCCAGCTAACTATGGCTACACCTTC
d_call: NA; v_call: TRBV6-5; clone_size: NA; j_call: TRBJ2-1; cdr3_aa: CASSAPGADEFF; cdr3_nt: TGTGCCAGCAGCGCCCCCGGGGCCGATGAGTTCTTC
d_call: NA; v_call: TRBV11-2; clone_size: NA; j_call: TRBJ2-3; cdr3_aa: CVSSLALASPNMQYF; cdr3_nt: TGTGTCAGCAGCCTGGCGCTAGCAAGCCCAAATATGCAGTATTTT
d_call: NA; v_call: TRBV11-3; clone_size: NA; j_call: TRBJ2-2; cdr3_aa: CASSPHRGSRLGGELFF; cdr3_nt: TGTGCCAGCAGCCCTCATCGGGGGTCTCGTTTGGGCGGGGAGCTGTTTTTT
d_call: TRBD2; v_call: TRBV6-2/TRBV6-3; clone_size: NA; j_call: TRBJ2-2; cdr3_aa: CASSLTGLVANTGELFF; cdr3_nt: TGTGCCAGCAGCCTAACCGGACTAGTGGCGAACACCGGGGAGTTGTTTTTT
d_call: NA; v_call: TRBV11-2; clone_size: NA; j_call: TRBJ1-1; cdr3_aa: CASSPTRALNTEAFF; cdr3_nt: TGTGCCAGTAGCCCCACGAGGGCTCTAAACACTGAAGCTTTCTTT
d_call: NA; v_call: TRBV29-1; clone_size: NA; j_call: TRBJ1-1; cdr3_aa: CSVEPDRAPGGAFF; cdr3_nt: TGCAGCGTTGAACCCGACCGGGCCCCCGGGGGAGCTTTCTTT
d_call: NA; v_call: TRBV12-3/TRBV12-4; clone_size: NA; j_call: TRBJ2-1; cdr3_aa: CASSLGRGGEQFF; cdr3_nt: TGTGCCAGCAGTTTAGGCAGGGGCGGAGAACAGTTCTTC
d_call: NA; v_call: TRBV11-2; clone_size: many; j_call: TRBJ2-5; cdr3_aa: CASSFKAVETQYF; cdr3_nt: TGTGCCAGCAGCTTCAAGGCAGTCGAGACCCAGTACTTC
d_call: TRBD1; v_call: TRBV6-2/TRBV6-3; clone_size: many; j_call: TRBJ1-1; cdr3_aa: CASSKGQGRTEAFF; cdr3_nt: TGTGCCAGCAGTAAGGGACAGGGGAGAACTGAAGCTTTCTTT
d_call: NA; v_call: TRBV28; clone_size: NA; j_call: TRBJ2-3; cdr3_aa: CASISDGTQYF; cdr3_nt: TGTGCCAGCATAAGTGATGGTACGCAGTATTTT
d_call: NA; v_call: TRBV20-1; clone_size: NA; j_call: TRBJ2-7; cdr3_aa: CSASRTDYEQHF; cdr3_nt: TGCAGTGCTAGCCGGACCGACTACGAGCAGCACTTC
d_call: TRBD2; v_call: TRBV11-2; clone_size: NA; j_call: TRBJ2-3; cdr3_aa: CASSLDLAGDRQYF; cdr3_nt: TGTGCCAGCAGCTTAGATCTAGCGGGAGATAGGCAGTATTTT
d_call: NA; v_call: TRBV28; clone_size: NA; j_call: TRBJ1-4; cdr3_aa: CASSWGTNEKLFF; cdr3_nt: TGTGCCAGCAGCTGGGGAACTAATGAAAAACTGTTTTTT
d_call: TRBD1; v_call: TRBV4-1; clone_size: many; j_call: TRBJ2-7; cdr3_aa: CASSVGTGYEQYF; cdr3_nt: TGCGCCAGCAGCGTCGGGACAGGTTACGAGCAGTACTTC
d_call: TRBD1; v_call: TRBV6-1; clone_size: many; j_call: TRBJ1-5; cdr3_aa: CASSVTGDQPQHF; cdr3_nt: TGTGCCAGCAGTGTGACAGGGGATCAGCCCCAGCATTTT